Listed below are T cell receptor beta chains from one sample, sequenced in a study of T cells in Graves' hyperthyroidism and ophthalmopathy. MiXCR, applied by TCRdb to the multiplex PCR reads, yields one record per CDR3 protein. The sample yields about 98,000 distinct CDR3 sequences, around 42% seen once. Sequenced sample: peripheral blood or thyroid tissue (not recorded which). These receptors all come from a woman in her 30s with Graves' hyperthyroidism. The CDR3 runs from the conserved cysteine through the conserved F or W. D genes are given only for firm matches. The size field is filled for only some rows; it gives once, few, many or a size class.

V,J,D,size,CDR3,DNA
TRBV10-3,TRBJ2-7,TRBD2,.,CAISESGLAGIEQYF,TGTGCCATCAGTGAGTCGGGACTAGCGGGGATCGAGCAGTACTTC
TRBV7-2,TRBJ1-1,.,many,CASSLIPRATEAFF,TGTGCCAGCAGCTTGATCCCCAGGGCCACTGAAGCTTTCTTT
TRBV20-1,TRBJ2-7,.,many,CSAERAYYEQYF,TGCAGTGCGGAGCGAGCCTACTACGAGCAGTACTTC
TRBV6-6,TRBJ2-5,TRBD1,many,CASSYGQGIQETQYF,TGTGCCTCCTCGTACGGACAGGGGATCCAAGAGACCCAGTACTTC
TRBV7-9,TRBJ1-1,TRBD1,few,CASSPGRDRGRRAFF,TGTGCCAGCAGTCCCGGACGGGACAGGGGGCGCAGAGCTTTCTTT
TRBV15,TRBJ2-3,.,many,CATSRVKGSTDTQYF,TGTGCCACCAGCAGAGTTAAGGGAAGCACAGATACGCAGTATTTT
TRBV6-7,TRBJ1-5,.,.,CASRNRRVGQPQHF,TGTGCCAGCAGAAACCGGCGGGTCGGGCAGCCCCAGCATTTT
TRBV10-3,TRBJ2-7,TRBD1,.,CAISRAGTGTKGYEQYF,TGTGCCATCAGTCGTGCCGGGACAGGAACCAAGGGCTACGAGCAGTACTTC
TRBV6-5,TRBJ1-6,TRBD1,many,CASSWGQSGSPLHF,TGTGCCAGCAGCTGGGGACAGAGCGGGTCACCCCTCCACTTT
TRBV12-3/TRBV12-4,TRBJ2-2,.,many,CASSLETAGELFF,TGTGCCAGCAGTTTAGAGACGGCCGGGGAGCTGTTTTTT
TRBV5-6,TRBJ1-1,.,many,CASSLAGSRRDTEAFF,TGTGCCAGCAGCTTGGCGGGGAGCCGCAGGGACACTGAAGCTTTCTTT
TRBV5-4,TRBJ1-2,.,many,CASSLWGKGGYTF,TGTGCCAGCAGCTTATGGGGCAAGGGTGGCTACACCTTC
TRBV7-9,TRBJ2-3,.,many,CASSSPGRPDTQYF,TGTGCCAGCAGCTCCCCCGGACGGCCAGATACGCAGTATTTT
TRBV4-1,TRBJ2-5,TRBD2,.,CASSRGLAGIETQYF,TGCGCCAGCAGCCGGGGACTAGCGGGAATAGAGACCCAGTACTTC
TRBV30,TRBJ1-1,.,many,CAWMDRNTEAFF,TGTGCCTGGATGGACAGGAACACTGAAGCTTTCTTT
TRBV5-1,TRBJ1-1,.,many,CASSSTPPEAFF,TGCGCCAGCAGCTCGACACCACCTGAAGCTTTCTTT
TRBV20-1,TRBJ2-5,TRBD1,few,CSAWDRVETQYF,TGCAGTGCGTGGGACAGGGTGGAGACCCAGTACTTC
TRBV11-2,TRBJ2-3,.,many,CASSPLSRRDTQYF,TGTGCCAGCAGCCCGTTGTCCCGTCGAGATACGCAGTATTTT
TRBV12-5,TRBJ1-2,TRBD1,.,CASGLGQGNGYTF,TGTGCTAGTGGTCTGGGACAGGGCAATGGCTACACCTTC
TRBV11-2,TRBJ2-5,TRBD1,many,CASSPDREATQYF,TGTGCCAGCAGCCCGGACAGGGAGGCCACCCAGTACTTC
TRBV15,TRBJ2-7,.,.,CATSRDGSSYEQYF,TGTGCCACCAGCAGAGACGGCAGCTCCTACGAGCAGTACTTC
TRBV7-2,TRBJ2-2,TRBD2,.,CASSLGLAGATGELFF,TGTGCCAGCAGCTTAGGACTAGCGGGAGCGACCGGGGAGCTGTTTTTT
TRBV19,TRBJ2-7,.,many,CASSIDLDRNYEQYF,TGTGCCAGTAGTATAGATCTGGACAGAAACTACGAGCAGTACTTC